The source of this T cell receptor beta chain is a study of spatial heterogeneity in lung cancer. Turning to the study itself: There were, on average, more than ten raw-read appearances for each unique TCR and UMI combination.

One entry per CDR3 protein results from TCRdb running MiXCR on the 5' RACE reads. The sample contains about 27,000 distinct CDR3 sequences, just over 7% of which appear only once. Time point described: sample taken at primary tumor resection. The sequenced material consisted of unsorted whole RNA from tumor, nontumor lung or frozen PBMC. This CDR3 comprises 15 residues. Germline V gene sequence: CDR1 SEHNR, CDR2 FQNEAQ (reference sequence). Trimming took off 1 base at V and 4 bases at J, with 10 bases between the two ends. This clonotype was seen many times. The antigen is undetermined. General study findings and limits: Mutation counts in tumors were tracked by counts of expanded intratumoral alpha and beta TCRs.

Sample: lung tumor tissue, taken at surgery. The rearrangement joins TRBV7-9 to TRBJ2-2, with D perhaps TRBD2 (6 bases). The sequence came from a male donor with early-stage non-small cell lung cancer. CDR3 residues: CASSLVSGFTGELFF. The CDR3 DNA reads as TGTGCCAGCAGCTTAGTCAGCGGGTTCACCGGGGAGCTGTTTTTT.